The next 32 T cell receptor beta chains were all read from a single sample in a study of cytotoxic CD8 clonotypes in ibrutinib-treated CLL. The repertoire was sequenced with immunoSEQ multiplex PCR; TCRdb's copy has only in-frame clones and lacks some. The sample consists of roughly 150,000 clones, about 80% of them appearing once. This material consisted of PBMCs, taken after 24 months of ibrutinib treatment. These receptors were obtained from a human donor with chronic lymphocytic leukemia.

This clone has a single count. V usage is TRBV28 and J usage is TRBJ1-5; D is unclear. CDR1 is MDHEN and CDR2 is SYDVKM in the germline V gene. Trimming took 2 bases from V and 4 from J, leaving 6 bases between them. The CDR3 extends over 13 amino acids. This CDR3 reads CASSLSRNQPQHF. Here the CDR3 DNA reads TGTGCCAGCAGTTTAAGTAGAAATCAGCCCCAGCATTTT.

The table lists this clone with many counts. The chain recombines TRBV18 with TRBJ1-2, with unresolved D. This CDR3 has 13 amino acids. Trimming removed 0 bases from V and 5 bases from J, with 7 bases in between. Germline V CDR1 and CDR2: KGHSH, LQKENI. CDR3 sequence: CASSPPGSYGYTF. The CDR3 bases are TGTGCCAGCTCACCACCTGGGTCGTATGGCTACACCTTC.

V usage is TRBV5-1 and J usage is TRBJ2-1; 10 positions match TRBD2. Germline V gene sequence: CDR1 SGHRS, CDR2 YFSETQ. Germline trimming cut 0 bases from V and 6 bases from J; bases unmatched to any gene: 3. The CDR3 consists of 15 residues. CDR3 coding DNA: TGCGCCAGCAGCTTGGTTTCTAGCGGGAGCAATGAGCAGTTCTTC. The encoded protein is CASSLVSSGSNEQFF.

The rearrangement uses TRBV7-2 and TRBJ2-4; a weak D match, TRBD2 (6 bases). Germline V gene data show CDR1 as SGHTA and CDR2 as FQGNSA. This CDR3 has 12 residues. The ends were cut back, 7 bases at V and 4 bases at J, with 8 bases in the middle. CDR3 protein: CASNSGKNIQYF. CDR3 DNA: TGTGCCAGCAACAGCGGGAAAAACATTCAGTACTTC. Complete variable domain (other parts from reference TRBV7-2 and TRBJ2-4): GAGVSQSPSNKVTEKGKDVELRCDPISGHTALYWYRQSLGQGLEFLIYFQGNSAPDKSGLPSDRFSAERTGGSVSTLTIQRTQQEDSAVYLCASNSGKNIQYFGAGTRLSVL.

The CDR3: CASCRGQLNEKLFF. The DNA of the CDR3 is TGTGCCAGCTGCCGAGGACAGCTTAATGAAAAACTGTTTTTT. The V call is TRBV18, the J call TRBJ1-4; weak D call: TRBD1 (6 bases). V dropped 7 bases and J dropped 4 bases, with 13 bases sitting between them. Germline values: CDR1 KGHSH, CDR2 LQKENI. This CDR3 spans 14 amino acids.

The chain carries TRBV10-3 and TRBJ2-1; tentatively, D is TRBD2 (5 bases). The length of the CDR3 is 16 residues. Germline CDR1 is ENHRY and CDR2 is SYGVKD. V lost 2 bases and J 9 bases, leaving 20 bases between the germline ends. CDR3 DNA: TGTGCCATCAGTGAGCCCAAGGGAGTGGTTTACGTTGAGCAGTTCTTC. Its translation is CAISEPKGVVYVEQFF.

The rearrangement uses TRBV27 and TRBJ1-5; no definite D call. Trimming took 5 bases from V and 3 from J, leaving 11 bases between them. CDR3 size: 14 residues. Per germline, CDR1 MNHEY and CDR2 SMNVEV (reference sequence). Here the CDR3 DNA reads TGTGCCAGCAGTCCGGGGTACCTCAATCAGCCCCAGCATTTT. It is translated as CASSPGYLNQPQHF.

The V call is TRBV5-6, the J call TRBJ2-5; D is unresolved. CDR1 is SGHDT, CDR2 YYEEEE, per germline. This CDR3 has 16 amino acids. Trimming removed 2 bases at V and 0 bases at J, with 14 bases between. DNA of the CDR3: TGTGCCAGCAGCTTATTTGGGCGGTCTGACCAAGAGACCCAGTACTTC. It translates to CASSLFGRSDQETQYF.

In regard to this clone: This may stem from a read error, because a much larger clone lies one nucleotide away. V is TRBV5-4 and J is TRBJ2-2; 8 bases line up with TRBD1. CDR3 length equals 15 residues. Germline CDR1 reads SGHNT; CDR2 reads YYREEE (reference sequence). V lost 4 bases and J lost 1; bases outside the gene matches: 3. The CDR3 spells CASSPGTGNTGELFF. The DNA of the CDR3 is TGTGCCAGCAGCCCCGGGACAGGGAACACCGGGGAGCTGTTTTTT.

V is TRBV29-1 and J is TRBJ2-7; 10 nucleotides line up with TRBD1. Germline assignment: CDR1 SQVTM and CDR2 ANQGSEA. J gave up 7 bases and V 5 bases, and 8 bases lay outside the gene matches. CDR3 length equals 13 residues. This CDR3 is CSVQGQGVREQYF. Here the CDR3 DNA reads TGCAGCGTTCAAGGACAGGGGGTCCGTGAGCAGTACTTC.

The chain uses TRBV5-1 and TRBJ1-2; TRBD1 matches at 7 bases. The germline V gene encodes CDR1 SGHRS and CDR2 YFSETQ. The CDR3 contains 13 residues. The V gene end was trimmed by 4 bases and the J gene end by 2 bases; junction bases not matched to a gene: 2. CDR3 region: CASSRGQNYGYTF. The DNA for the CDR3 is TGCGCCAGCAGCAGGGGACAGAACTATGGCTACACCTTC.

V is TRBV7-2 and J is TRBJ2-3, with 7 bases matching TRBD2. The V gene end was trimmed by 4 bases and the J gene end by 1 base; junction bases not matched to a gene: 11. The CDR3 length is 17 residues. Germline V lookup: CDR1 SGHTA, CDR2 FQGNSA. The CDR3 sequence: CASSSPTSITRTDTQYF. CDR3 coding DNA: TGTGCCAGCAGCTCCCCGACTAGCATAACCCGCACAGATACGCAGTATTTT.

The CDR3 sequence: CASKGTSATNEKLFF. CDR3 DNA sequence: TGTGCCAGCAAGGGGACCTCTGCAACTAATGAAAAACTGTTTTTT. This rearrangement joins TRBV27 to TRBJ1-4, with TRBD1 as a possible D gene (5 bases). The CDR3 totals 15 residues. Germline assignment: CDR1 MNHEY and CDR2 SMNVEV (reference sequence). V was shortened by 7 bases and J by 0 bases, with 12 bases between the two germline ends. The complete variable domain, with remaining parts taken from reference TRBV27 and TRBJ1-4, reads EAQVTQNPRYLITVTGKKLTVTCSQNMNHEYMSWYRQDPGLGLRQIYYSMNVEVTDKGDVPEGYKVSRKEKRNFPLILESPSPNQTSLYFCASKGTSATNEKLFFGSGTQLSVL.

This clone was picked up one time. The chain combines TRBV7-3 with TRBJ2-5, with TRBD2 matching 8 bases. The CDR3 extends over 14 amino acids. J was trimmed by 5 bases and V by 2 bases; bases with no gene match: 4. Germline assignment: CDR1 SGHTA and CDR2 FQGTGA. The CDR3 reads CASSLAGGGETQYF. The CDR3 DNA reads TGTGCCAGCAGCTTAGCGGGAGGCGGGGAGACCCAGTACTTC.

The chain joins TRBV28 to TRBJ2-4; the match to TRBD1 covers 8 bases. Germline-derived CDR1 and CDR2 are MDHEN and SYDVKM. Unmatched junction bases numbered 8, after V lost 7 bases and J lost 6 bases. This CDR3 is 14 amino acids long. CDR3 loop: CASIPDRVSNIQYF. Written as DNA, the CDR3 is TGTGCCAGCATTCCGGACAGGGTGTCAAACATTCAGTACTTC. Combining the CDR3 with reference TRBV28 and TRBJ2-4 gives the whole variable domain DVKVTQSSRYLVKRTGEKVFLECVQDMDHENMFWYRQDPGLGLRLIYFSYDVKMKEKGDIPEGYSVSREKKERFSLILESASTNQTSMYLCASIPDRVSNIQYFGAGTRLSVL.

CDR3 sequence (DNA): TGTGCCAGCAGCTTGGAAGTAGGGATGAACACTGAAGCTTTCTTT. The encoded protein is CASSLEVGMNTEAFF. The V and J genes are TRBV5-5 and TRBJ1-1; D ambiguous. V lost 0 bases, J lost 0 bases, and 9 bases lay in between. Germline loops: CDR1 SGHKS, CDR2 YYEKEE (reference sequence). CDR3 length: 15 residues.

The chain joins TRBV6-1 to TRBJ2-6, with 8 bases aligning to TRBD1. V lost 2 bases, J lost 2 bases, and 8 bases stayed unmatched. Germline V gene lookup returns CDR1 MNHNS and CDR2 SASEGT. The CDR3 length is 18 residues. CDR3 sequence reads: CASSESQGANTGANVLTF. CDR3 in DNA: TGTGCCAGCAGTGAATCTCAGGGGGCTAACACTGGGGCCAACGTCCTGACTTTC.

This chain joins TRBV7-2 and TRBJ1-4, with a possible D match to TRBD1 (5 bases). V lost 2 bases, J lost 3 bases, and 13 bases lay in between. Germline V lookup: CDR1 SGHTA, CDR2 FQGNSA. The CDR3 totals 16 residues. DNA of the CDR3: TGTGCCAGCAGCTTATGGAGGGTGGGGGCTAATGAAAAACTGTTTTTT. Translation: CASSLWRVGANEKLFF.

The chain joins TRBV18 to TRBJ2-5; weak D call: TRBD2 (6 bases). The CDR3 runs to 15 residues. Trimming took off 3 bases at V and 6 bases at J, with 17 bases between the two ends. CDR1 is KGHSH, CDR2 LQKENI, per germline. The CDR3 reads CASSPTGSRTQTQYF. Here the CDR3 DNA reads TGTGCCAGCTCACCTACCGGGAGCCGCACCCAGACCCAGTACTTC.

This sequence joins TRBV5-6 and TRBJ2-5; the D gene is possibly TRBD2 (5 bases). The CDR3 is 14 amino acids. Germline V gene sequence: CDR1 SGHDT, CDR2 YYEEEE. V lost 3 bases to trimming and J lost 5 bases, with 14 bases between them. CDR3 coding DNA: TGTGCCAGCAGCTGGACTGTTGTCTCGGAGACCCAGTACTTC. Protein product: CASSWTVVSETQYF.

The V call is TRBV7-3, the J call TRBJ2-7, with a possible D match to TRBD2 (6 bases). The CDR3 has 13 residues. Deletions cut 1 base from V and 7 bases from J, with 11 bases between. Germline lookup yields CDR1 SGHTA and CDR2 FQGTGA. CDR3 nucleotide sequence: TGTGCCAGCAGCTTAATGCGGGACGGTGAGCAGTACTTC. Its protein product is CASSLMRDGEQYF.

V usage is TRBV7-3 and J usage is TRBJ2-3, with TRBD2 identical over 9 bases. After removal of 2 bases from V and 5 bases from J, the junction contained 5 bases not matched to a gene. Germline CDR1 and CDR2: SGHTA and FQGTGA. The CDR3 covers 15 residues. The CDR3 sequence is CASSLLAGVEDTQYF. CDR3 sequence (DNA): TGTGCCAGCAGCTTATTAGCGGGAGTTGAAGATACGCAGTATTTT.

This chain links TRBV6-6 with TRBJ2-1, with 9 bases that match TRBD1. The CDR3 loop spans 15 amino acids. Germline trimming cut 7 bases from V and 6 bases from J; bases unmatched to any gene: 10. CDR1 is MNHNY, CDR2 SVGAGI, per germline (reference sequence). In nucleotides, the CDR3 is TGTGCCAGCACGCCCCCAGGACAGGGGTCCAATGAGCAGTTCTTC. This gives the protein CASTPPGQGSNEQFF.

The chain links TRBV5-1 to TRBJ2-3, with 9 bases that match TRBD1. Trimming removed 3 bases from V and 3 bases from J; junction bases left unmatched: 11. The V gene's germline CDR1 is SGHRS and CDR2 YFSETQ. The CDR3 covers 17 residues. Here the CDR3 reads CASSSPRDRVGTDTQYF. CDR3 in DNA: TGCGCCAGCAGCTCCCCCCGGGACAGGGTAGGAACAGATACGCAGTATTTT.

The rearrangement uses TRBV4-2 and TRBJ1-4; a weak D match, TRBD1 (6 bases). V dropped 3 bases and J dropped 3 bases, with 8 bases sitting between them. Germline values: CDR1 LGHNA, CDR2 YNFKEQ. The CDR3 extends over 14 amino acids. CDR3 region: CASSHRTANEKLFF. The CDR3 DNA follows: TGTGCCAGCAGCCACCGGACAGCTAATGAAAAACTGTTTTTT.

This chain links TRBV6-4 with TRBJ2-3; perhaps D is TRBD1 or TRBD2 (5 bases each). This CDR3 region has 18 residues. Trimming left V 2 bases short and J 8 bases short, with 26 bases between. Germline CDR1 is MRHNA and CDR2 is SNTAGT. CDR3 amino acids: CASSDTLILDSLRGTQYF. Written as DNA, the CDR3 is TGTGCCAGCAGTGACACCTTAATATTGGACTCCCTTAGGGGTACGCAGTATTTT.

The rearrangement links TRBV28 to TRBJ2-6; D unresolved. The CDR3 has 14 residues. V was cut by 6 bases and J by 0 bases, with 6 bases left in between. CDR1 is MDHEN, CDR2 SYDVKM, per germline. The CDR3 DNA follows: TGTGCCAGCAGGCCAGGCTCTGGGGCCAACGTCCTGACTTTC. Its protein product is CASRPGSGANVLTF.

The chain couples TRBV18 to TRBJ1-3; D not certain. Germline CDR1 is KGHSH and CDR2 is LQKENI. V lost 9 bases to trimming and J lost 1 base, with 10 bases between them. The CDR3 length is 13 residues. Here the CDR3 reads CASSGLSGNTIYF. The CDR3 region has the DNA TGTGCCAGTTCCGGTCTTTCTGGAAACACCATATATTTT.

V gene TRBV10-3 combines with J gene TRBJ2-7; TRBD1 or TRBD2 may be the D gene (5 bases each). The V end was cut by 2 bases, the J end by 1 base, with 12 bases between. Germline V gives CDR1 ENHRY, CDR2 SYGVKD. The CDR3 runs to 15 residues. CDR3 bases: TGTGCCATCAGTGAGACCGGGACGGGATCCTACGAGCAGTACTTC. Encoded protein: CAISETGTGSYEQYF.

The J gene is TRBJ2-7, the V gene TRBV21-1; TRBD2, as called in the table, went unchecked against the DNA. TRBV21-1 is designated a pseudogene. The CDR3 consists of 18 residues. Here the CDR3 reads CASSKKLRLAPVLYEQYF. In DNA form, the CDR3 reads TGTGCCAGCAGCAAAAAGCTGAGACTAGCTCCCGTTTTGTACGAGCAGTACTTC.

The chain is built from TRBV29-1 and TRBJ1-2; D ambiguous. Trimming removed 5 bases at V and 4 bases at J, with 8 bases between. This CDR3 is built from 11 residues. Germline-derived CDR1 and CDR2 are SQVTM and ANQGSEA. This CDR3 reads CSVIMGYGYTF. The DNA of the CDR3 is TGCAGCGTTATAATGGGCTATGGCTACACCTTC.

The CDR3 spells CASRTTHTGELFF. CDR3 DNA: TGTGCCAGCCGGACAACCCACACCGGGGAGCTGTTTTTT. The genes are TRBV30 and TRBJ2-2, with TRBD1 as a possible D gene (5 bases). This CDR3 region has 13 residues. The germline CDR1 and CDR2 sequences are GTSNPN and SVGIG (reference sequence). The V end was cut by 8 bases, the J end by 3 bases, with 13 bases between.